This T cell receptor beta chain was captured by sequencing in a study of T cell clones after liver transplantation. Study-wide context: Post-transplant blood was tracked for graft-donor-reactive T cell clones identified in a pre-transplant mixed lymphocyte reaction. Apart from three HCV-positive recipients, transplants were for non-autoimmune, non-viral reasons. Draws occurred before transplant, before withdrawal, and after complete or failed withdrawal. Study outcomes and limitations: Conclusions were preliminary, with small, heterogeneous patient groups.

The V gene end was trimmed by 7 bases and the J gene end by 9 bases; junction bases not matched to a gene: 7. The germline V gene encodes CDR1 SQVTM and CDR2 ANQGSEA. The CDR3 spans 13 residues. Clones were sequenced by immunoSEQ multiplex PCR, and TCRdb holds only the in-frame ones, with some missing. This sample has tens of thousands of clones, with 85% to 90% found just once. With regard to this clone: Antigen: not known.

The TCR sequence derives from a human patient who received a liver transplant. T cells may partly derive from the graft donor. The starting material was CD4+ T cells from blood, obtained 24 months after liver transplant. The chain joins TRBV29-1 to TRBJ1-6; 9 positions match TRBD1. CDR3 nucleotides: TGCAGCGCCCTACAGGGGGCGGGTTCACCCCTCCACTTT. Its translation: CSALQGAGSPLHF.